This TCR beta chain was captured by sequencing in a study of blood T cell repertoires in COVID-19 (dated by TCRdb to the early 2020s). About the study as a whole: Samples from collaborators originated in the United States, Italy and Spain and spanned both the acute and convalescent phases of COVID-19. The sample metadata nearly always contained a de-identified subject ID, COVID-19 status, age in years and sex. HLA class I and class II types, where available, came from metadata supplied by the sample provider rather than from assay-based typing. Deeply sampled blood TCRbeta repertoires from subjects exposed to, actively infected with, or recovered from COVID-19 were included in the dataset. The repertoires were released in a freely available public database meant as a resource for research on the immune response to SARS-CoV-2. The prospective study material was composed of cDNA or gDNA derived from T cells, B-cell-depleted T cells, or PBMCs. The samples were drawn from two sources: the first 160 participants of the ongoing ImmuneRACE study, and over 950 subjects contributed by 6 global collaborators.

Of note for this clone: Its antigen target is currently unknown. Per-base qualities were not stored, and no clone one base away is much larger.

TCRbeta CDR3 regions were amplified from genomic DNA using the immunoSEQ Assay, a bias-controlled multiplex PCR. Processing in the source paper ran as follows. The number of nucleated cells in each sample was estimated from the amplification of reference gene primers within the assay. To quantify the absolute abundance of each unique TCRbeta CDR3 rearrangement, sequence reads were collapsed and filtered. Productive Simpson clonality was computed per sample as the square root of Simpson's diversity index over productive rearrangements. Held by TCRdb, this immuneACCESS table contains in-frame sequences only and omits some clones. Under half of the omission traces to an unresolved V gene where checked; the cause of the rest is unknown. V and J calls plus clone size are reproduced from that table; the DNA served to infer D and trimming. The sample profile shows around 230,000 clones; 89% of them were found once. Roughly 4% of the sample is in the top ten clones.

What the study reported, not specific to this receptor: The amount of clinical and demographic metadata varied by source and participant and was provided uncurated.

V is shortened by 4 bases, J by 4 bases, and the region joining them spans 20 bases. The CDR3 runs 16 amino acids, cysteine and phenylalanine included. Only the CDR3 portion is preserved as DNA: 48 bases, with reading frame beginning at the first base. In the germline V gene, CDR1 corresponds to SGDLS and CDR2 to YYNGEE. Participants in the prospective study were aged roughly 18 to 100 years, lived in 20 to 30 United States geographic areas, and enrolled through a virtual design. In the prospective study, participants were assigned to cohorts based on the clinical history participants reported in a screening survey and a study questionnaire. In the prospective study, mobile phlebotomists collected whole blood, serum and a nasopharyngeal or oropharyngeal swab from each participant. Prospective study participants could optionally give additional blood draws and questionnaires over a roughly 2-month period. Prospective study blood samples were shipped either frozen or at room temperature before DNA extraction.

The sequenced material came from PBMCs or T cells enriched from blood (not recorded which). The receptor comes from a woman in her thirties with acute COVID-19. Rearrangement joined TRBV9 to TRBJ1-1; there is no confident call for the D gene. The DNA sequence is TGTGCCAGCAGCCCGCGGGGAGGGAGTTCGGTCACTGAAGCTTTCTTT. The encoded protein is CASSPRGGSSVTEAFF.